This T cell receptor delta chain was documented in a study of gamma-delta T cells after stem cell transplantation (dated by TCRdb to the mid-2010s). This clone was counted between two and nine times. The clone's antigen remains unknown. TCRdb's protein for this DNA is that of a much larger clone and differs from the translation at residue 7, likely a read error; the protein shown is the DNA translation. The library came from RT-PCR. The instrument given in TCRdb is Illumina MiSeq. Clonotypes were called again by TCRdb from the public reads via CATT, and duplicate nucleotide sequences were then merged into one entry. Recorded for this sample are over a thousand delta-chain clones; roughly 5.6% of them occurred a single time. Together, the top ten hold about 20% of the sample. This TCR derives from a human donor. It is not recorded whose cells these are; they may come from a transplant donor. Sequencing was performed on gamma-delta T cells.

The CDR3 reads as follows: CALGELRLSWGIETDKLIF. The DNA sequence is TGTGCTCTTGGGGAACTGAGGCTAAGTTGGGGGATAGAAACCGATAAACTCATCTTT. Recombination linked TRDV1 to TRDJ1, with 9 junctional bases fitting TRDD3. V is trimmed back by 0 bases and J by 2 bases, and the junction contains 13 bases that no gene match accounts for. The CDR3 sequence holds 19 residues, the cysteine and phenylalanine included. Of all the DNA, just the CDR3 is kept, 57 bases in frame from base 1. The germline V gene yields TSWWSYY for CDR1 and QGS for CDR2.